This T cell receptor (beta chain) derives from a study of graft-versus-host responses after intestinal transplantation. Study in general: Among the recipients, transplants were multivisceral, liver-intestinal, or isolated intestinal.

Generated by immunoSEQ multiplex PCR, the TCRdb table keeps only in-frame clones and is missing some. The data show approximately 90,000 clones, under 95% seen once. The V end lost 4 bases, the J end lost 2 bases, and 6 bases lay between the germline ends. CDR1 and CDR2 from the germline V gene are SGDLS and YYNGEE. CDR3 length: 12 residues. As concerns this clone: Its target is not known. Other DNA sequences from this sample encode an identical CDR3 as well.

The sequenced sample was unstimulated CD8+ T cells sorted from spleen or lymph node cells, obtained before intestinal transplant. This chain connects TRBV9 to TRBJ1-1, with unresolved D. The TCR sequence derives from a human donor who received an intestinal transplant. The CDR3 region is CASSPGNTEAFF. The CDR3 nucleotides read TGTGCCAGCAGCCCAGGTAACACTGAAGCTTTCTTT. Full variable domain (outside the CDR3, taken from reference TRBV9 and TRBJ1-1): DSGVTQTPKHLITATGQRVTLRCSPRSGDLSVYWYQQSLDQGLQFLIQYYNGEERAKGNILERFSAQQFPDLHSELNLSSLELGDSALYFCASSPGNTEAFFGQGTRLTVV.